This passage covers 6 T cell receptor beta chains from one sample sequenced in a study of shared T cell receptors in the human thymus. Produced via immunoSEQ multiplex PCR; TCRdb's table is partial and in-frame only. The sample records about 730,000 clones, roughly 85% being singletons. The data also belong to a second study, concerning human thymus T cells.

Sequences were obtained from thymocytes. The receptors derive from a girl under two years old with a congenital heart defect.

The chain joins TRBV5-4 to TRBJ2-1, with a possible D match to TRBD1 (5 bases). Between the trimmed V and J ends, which lost 4 bases and 5 bases, there was a span of 10 bases. This CDR3 region has 13 residues. Germline V gene data show CDR1 as SGHNT and CDR2 as YYREEE (reference sequence). The CDR3 spells CASSQTVNNEQFF. DNA of the CDR3: TGTGCCAGCAGCCAGACAGTGAACAATGAGCAGTTCTTC.

This clone was seen a few times. The V gene is TRBV6-5, the J gene TRBJ1-1; 9 bases are shared with TRBD1. V lost 6 bases to trimming and J lost 11 bases; unmatched junction nucleotides: 13. The CDR3 loop spans 14 amino acids. Germline V lookup: CDR1 MNHEY, CDR2 SVGAGI. This CDR3 is CASSKPSDRGRAFF. The CDR3 DNA reads as TGTGCCAGCAGCAAACCCTCGGACAGGGGTAGGGCTTTCTTT.

V is TRBV5-1 and J is TRBJ2-5; TRBD2 matches 8 bases. The V and J ends lost 0 bases and 3 bases, in that order; junction bases with no gene match: 13. This CDR3 spans 18 amino acids. Germline V gene sequence: CDR1 SGHRS, CDR2 YFSETQ. The CDR3 bases are TGCGCCAGCAGCTTGGAAGCGGGGGTCGAGCGGAGGGAAGAGACCCAGTACTTC. As protein: CASSLEAGVERREETQYF. Using reference TRBV5-1 and TRBJ2-5 for the parts outside the CDR3, the full variable domain is KAGVTQTPRYLIKTRGQQVTLSCSPISGHRSVSWYQQTPGQGLQFLFEYFSETQRNKGNFPGRFSGRQFSNSRSEMNVSTLELGDSALYLCASSLEAGVERREETQYFGPGTRLLVL.

The V gene is TRBV11-2, the J gene TRBJ2-3; 10 positions match TRBD2. Per germline, CDR1 SGHAT and CDR2 FQNNGV. With V trimmed by 3 bases and J by 5 bases, 5 bases remained unmatched. The CDR3 consists of 15 residues. CDR3: CASSLKRGGKDTQYF. The CDR3 coding sequence is TGTGCCAGCAGCTTGAAGCGGGGGGGAAAAGATACGCAGTATTTT.

V and J are TRBV18 and TRBJ2-3; the D is unclear. Germline values: CDR1 KGHSH, CDR2 LQKENI. The CDR3 totals 13 residues. V was cut by 3 bases and J by 6 bases, with 10 bases left in between. As DNA, the CDR3 is TGTGCCAGCTCACCCGGGTTTTGGGATACGCAGTATTTT. Its translation: CASSPGFWDTQYF.

The table lists this clone with a few counts. The genes are TRBV19 and TRBJ1-5; 7 nucleotides match TRBD1. The germline V gene has CDR1 LNHDA and CDR2 SQIVND (reference sequence). J gave up 3 bases and V 10 bases, and 9 bases lay outside the gene matches. There are 14 residues in the CDR3. CDR3 sequence (DNA): TGTGCCACAGACAGGGACCGCTCCAATCAGCCCCAGCATTTT. This codes for CATDRDRSNQPQHF.